Listed below are T cell receptor beta chains from one sample, sequenced in a study of shared clonotypes between healthy human individuals. Using immunoSEQ multiplex PCR, the repertoire was profiled, and TCRdb retains in-frame clones only, with some absent. The sample includes roughly 2,000,000 clones, about 93% seen only once; the top ten take roughly 1.7%. Sequencing input: naive CD8+ T cells from PBMCs. Receptors were obtained from a man aged 18 to 30 in good health. Some clones in this sample may be carry-over from other donors' samples. The CDR3 runs from the conserved cysteine through the conserved F or W. Each record gives: J gene, V gene, CDR3 protein.

J gene: TRBJ2-1
V gene: TRBV7-9
CDR3 protein: CASSFPDNEQFF

J gene: TRBJ2-1
V gene: TRBV7-9
CDR3 protein: CASSLVPSGRAHEQFF

J gene: TRBJ2-5
V gene: TRBV4-2
CDR3 protein: CASSQDLDGDETQYF

J gene: TRBJ2-1
V gene: TRBV10-2
CDR3 protein: CASSESARGDEQFF

J gene: TRBJ2-5
V gene: TRBV7-9
CDR3 protein: CASSLRVVDQETQYF

J gene: TRBJ2-1
V gene: TRBV6-4
CDR3 protein: CASSDSRESLNEQFF

J gene: TRBJ2-1
V gene: TRBV15
CDR3 protein: CATSGREGAYNEQFF

J gene: TRBJ2-7
V gene: TRBV9
CDR3 protein: CASSPSTETYEQYF

J gene: TRBJ2-1
V gene: TRBV28
CDR3 protein: CASSIGITTYNEQFF

J gene: TRBJ2-3
V gene: TRBV5-1
CDR3 protein: CASSLMVPGTDTQYF

J gene: TRBJ2-7
V gene: TRBV4-3
CDR3 protein: CASSQEVRGIGSYEQYF

J gene: TRBJ2-7
V gene: TRBV11-2
CDR3 protein: CASSPIRQGRYF

J gene: TRBJ1-2
V gene: TRBV7-6
CDR3 protein: CASSLDRTGGYTF

J gene: TRBJ2-1
V gene: TRBV27
CDR3 protein: CASNPRGSRDNEQFF

J gene: TRBJ2-2
V gene: TRBV11-3
CDR3 protein: CASSLGQGATGELFF